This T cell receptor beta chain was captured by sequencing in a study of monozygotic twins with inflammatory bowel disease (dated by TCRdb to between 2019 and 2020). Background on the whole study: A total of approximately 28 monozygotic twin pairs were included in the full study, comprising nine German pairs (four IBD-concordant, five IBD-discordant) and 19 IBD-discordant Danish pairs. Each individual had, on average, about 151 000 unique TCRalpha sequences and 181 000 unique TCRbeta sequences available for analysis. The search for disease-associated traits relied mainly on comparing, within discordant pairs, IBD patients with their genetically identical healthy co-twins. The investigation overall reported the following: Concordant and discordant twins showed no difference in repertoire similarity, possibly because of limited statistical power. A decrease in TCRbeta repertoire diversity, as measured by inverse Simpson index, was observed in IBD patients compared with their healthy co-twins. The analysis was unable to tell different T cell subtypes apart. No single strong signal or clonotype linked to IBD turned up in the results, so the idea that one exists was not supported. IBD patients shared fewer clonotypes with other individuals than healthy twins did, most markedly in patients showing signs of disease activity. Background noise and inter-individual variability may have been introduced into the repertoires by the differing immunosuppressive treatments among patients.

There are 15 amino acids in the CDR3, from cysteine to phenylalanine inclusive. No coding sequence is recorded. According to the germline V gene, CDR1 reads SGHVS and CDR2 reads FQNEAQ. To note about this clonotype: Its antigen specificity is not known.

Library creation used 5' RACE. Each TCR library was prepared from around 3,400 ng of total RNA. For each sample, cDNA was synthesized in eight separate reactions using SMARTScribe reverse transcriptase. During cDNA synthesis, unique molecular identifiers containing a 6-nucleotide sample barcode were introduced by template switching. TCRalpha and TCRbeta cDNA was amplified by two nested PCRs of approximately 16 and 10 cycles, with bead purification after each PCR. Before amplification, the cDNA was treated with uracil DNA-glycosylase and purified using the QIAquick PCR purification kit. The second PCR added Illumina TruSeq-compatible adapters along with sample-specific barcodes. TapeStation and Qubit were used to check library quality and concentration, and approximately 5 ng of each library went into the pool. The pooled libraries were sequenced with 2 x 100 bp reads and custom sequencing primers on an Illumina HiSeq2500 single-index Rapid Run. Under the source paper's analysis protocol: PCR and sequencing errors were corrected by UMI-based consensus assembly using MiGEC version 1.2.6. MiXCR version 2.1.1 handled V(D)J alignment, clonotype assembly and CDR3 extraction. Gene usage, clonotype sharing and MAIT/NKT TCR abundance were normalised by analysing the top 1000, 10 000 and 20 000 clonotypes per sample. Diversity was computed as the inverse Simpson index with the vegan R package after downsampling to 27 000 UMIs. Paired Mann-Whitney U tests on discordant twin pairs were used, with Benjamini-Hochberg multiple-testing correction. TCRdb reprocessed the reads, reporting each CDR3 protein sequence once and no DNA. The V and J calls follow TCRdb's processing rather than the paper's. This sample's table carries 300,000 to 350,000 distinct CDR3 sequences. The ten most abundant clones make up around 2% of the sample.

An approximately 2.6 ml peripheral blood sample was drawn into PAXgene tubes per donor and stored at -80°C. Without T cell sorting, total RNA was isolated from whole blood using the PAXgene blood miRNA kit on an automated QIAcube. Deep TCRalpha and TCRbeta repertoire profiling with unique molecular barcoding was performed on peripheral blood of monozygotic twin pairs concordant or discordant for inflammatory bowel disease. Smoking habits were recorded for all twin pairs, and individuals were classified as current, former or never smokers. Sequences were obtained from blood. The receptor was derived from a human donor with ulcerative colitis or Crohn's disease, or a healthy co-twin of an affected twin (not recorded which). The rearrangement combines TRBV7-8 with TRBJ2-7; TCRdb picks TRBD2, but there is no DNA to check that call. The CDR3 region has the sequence CASSLKRTAAYEQYF.